This T cell receptor (beta chain) was observed in a study of technical replicates of blood from several donors. TCRdb's copy holds only in-frame clones and misses some; the assay was immunoSEQ multiplex PCR. The table shows tens of thousands of clones, with 86% occurring only once. This clone was detected once. V was trimmed by 1 base and J by 5 bases, leaving 14 bases between them. The CDR3 loop spans 15 amino acids. Germline V gene sequence: CDR1 SGHVS, CDR2 FNYEAQ. This TCR was sampled from a human donor in good health. Some clones in this sample may be carry-over from other donors' samples. The chain links TRBV7-6 to TRBJ1-2, with D possibly TRBD1 on 5 matching bases. The sequenced material came from PBMCs. CDR3 sequence reads: CASSLGQGGGYGYTF. The CDR3 nucleotides are TGTGCCAGCAGCTTAGGTCAGGGTGGTGGATATGGCTACACCTTC.